What follows is one TCR beta chain and its context. Its antigen is currently unknown. The sample originates from a study of blood T cells in healthy people across ages. Whole-study findings and limits: A strong correlation between TCR beta diversity and naive T cell percentage was seen. Total diversity from one million sequenced T cells was likely underestimated.

Primed by a sample-barcoded 5' primer and a J-beta primer mix, a second PCR proceeded for roughly 7 to 12 cycles. Tags on each cDNA molecule came from a template-switch adaptor with 12 random nucleotides. Via MiXCR, TCRdb re-called the 5' RACE reads, giving one row per CDR3 protein. The sample records some 800,000 distinct CDR3 sequences, under 45% being singletons. The CDR3 contains 15 residues. Germline-derived CDR1 and CDR2 are MNHEY and SVGAGI. Trimming removed 4 bases from V and 7 bases from J; junction bases left unmatched: 6. Sequenced input: blood. This chain joins TRBV6-5 and TRBJ1-6, with 8 positions matching TRBD1. The receptor was isolated from a man in his sixties in good health. The CDR3 spells CASSLDRGENSPLHF. Here the CDR3 DNA reads TGTGCCAGCAGTTTAGACAGGGGTGAAAATTCACCCCTCCACTTT.